The clone carrying this TCR beta chain was counted once. This sample is part of a study of shared clonotypes between healthy human individuals. The CDR3 is made up of 17 amino acids. V was pared by 0 bases and J by 2 bases, with 12 bases between. Germline assignment: CDR1 SGHRS and CDR2 YFSETQ. Here immunoSEQ multiplex PCR was the method, and the copy in TCRdb shows in-frame clones only, minus some. This sample carries roughly 2,300,000 clones, just under 95% of them seen once, and the ten largest clones take 0.3% to 0.4%. The receptor comes from a man younger than 35 in good health. Some clones in this sample may be carry-over from other donors' samples. The V and J genes are TRBV5-1 and TRBJ2-6; unclear D gene. The sequenced sample consisted of naive CD4+ T cells from PBMCs. The subset: CD45RA+ positively selected. The CDR3 sequence: CASSLGIGLPGANVLTF. The CDR3 bases are TGCGCCAGCAGCTTGGGAATAGGGCTCCCTGGGGCCAACGTCCTGACTTTC.